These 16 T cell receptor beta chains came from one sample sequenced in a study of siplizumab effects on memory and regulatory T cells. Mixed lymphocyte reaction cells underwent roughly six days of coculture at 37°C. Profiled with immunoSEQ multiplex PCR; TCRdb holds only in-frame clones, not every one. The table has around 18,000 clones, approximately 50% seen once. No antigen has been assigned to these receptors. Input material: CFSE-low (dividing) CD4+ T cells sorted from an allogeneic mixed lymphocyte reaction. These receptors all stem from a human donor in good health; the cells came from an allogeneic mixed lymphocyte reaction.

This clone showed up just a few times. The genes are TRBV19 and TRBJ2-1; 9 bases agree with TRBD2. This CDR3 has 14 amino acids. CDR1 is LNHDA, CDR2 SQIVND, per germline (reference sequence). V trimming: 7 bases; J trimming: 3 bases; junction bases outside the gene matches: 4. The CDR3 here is CASKEAGGYNEQFF. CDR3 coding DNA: TGTGCCAGTAAGGAAGCGGGGGGCTACAATGAGCAGTTCTTC.

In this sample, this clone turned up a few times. The CDR3 region is CASSRQALDYGYTF. The CDR3 DNA sequence: TGTGCCAGTAGTAGACAGGCCCTAGACTATGGCTACACCTTC. J is TRBJ1-2 and V is TRBV19, with D possibly TRBD1 on 6 matching bases. Germline V gene sequence: CDR1 LNHDA, CDR2 SQIVND (reference sequence). The length of the CDR3 is 14 residues. With 4 bases removed from V and 3 bases from J, the gap between germline ends came to 12 bases.

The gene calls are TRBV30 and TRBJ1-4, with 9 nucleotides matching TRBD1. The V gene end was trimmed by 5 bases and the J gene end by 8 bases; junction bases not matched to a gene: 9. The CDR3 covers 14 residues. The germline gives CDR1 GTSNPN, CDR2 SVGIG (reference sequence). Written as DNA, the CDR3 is TGTGCCTGGGATAGGGGACAGGGAGGCGAAAAACTGTTTTTT. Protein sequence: CAWDRGQGGEKLFF. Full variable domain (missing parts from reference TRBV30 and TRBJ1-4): SQTIHQWPATLVQPVGSPLSLECTVEGTSNPNLYWYRQAAGRGLQLLFYSVGIGQISSEVPQNLSASRPQDRQFILSSKKLLLSDSGFYLCAWDRGQGGEKLFFGSGTQLSVL.

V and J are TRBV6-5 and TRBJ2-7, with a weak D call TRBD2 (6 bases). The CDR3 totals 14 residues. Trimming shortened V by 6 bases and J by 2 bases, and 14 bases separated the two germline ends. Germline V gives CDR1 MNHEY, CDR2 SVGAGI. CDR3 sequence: CASSLSGFAYEQYF. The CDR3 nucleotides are TGTGCCAGCAGCCTAAGCGGGTTCGCCTACGAGCAGTACTTC.

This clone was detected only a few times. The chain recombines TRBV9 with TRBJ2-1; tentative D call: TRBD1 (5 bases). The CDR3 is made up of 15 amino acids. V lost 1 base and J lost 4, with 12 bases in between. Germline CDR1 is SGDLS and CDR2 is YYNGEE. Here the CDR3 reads CASSVQGNRYNEQFF. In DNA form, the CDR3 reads TGTGCCAGCAGCGTACAGGGAAATCGATACAATGAGCAGTTCTTC.

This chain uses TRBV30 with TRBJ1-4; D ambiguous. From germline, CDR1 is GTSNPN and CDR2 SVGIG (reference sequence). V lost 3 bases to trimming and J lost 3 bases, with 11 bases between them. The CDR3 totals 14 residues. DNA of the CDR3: TGTGCCTGGAGGAGGATTGGGGCTAATGAAAAACTGTTTTTT. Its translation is CAWRRIGANEKLFF.

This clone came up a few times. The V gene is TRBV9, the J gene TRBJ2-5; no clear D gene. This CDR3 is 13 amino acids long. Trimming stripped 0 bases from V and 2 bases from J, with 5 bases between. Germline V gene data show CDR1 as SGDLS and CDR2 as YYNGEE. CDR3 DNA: TGTGCCAGCAGCGTAGATTCGCAAGAGACCCAGTACTTC. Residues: CASSVDSQETQYF.

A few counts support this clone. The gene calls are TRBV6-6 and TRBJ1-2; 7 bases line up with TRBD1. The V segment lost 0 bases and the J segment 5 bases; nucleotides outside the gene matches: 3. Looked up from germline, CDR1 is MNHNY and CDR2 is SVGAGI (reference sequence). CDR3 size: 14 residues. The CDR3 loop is CASSYSRDSYGYTF. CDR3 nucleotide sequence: TGTGCCAGCAGTTACTCCCGGGACAGTTATGGCTACACCTTC.

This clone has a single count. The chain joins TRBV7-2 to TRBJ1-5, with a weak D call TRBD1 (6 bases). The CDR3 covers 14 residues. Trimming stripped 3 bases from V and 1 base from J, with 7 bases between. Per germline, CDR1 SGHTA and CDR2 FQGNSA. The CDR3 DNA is TGTGCCAGCAGCTTGGACAGAAGCAATCAGCCCCAGCATTTT. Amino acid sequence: CASSLDRSNQPQHF.

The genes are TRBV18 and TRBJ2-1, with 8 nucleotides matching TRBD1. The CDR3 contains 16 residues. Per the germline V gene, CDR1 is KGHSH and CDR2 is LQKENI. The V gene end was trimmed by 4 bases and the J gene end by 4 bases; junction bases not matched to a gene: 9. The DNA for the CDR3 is TGTGCCAGCTCACAGAGACAGGGGCAAAGTTACAATGAGCAGTTCTTC. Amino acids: CASSQRQGQSYNEQFF.

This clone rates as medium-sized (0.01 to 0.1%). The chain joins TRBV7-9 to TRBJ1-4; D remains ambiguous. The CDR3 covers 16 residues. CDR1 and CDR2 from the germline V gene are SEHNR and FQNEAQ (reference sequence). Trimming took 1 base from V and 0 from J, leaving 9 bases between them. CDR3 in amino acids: CASSLGQVTTNEKLFF. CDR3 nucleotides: TGTGCCAGCAGCTTAGGGCAGGTTACAACTAATGAAAAACTGTTTTTT.

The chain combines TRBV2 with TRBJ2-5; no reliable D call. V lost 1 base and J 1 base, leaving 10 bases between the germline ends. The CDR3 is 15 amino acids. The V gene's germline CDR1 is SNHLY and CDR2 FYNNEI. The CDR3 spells CASSEGGAGQETQYF. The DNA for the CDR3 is TGTGCCAGCAGTGAAGGTGGAGCTGGCCAAGAGACCCAGTACTTC. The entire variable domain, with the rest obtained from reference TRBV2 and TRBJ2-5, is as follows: EPEVTQTPSHQVTQMGQEVILRCVPISNHLYFYWYRQILGQKVEFLVSFYNNEISEKSEIFDDQFSVERPDGSNFTLKIRSTKLEDSAMYFCASSEGGAGQETQYFGPGTRLLVL.

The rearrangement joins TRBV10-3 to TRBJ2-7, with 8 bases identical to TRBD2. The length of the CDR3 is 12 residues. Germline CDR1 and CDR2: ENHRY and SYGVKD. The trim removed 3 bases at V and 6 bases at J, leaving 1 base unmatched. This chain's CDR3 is CAISEAGAEQYF. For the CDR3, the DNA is TGTGCCATCAGTGAAGCGGGGGCCGAGCAGTACTTC.

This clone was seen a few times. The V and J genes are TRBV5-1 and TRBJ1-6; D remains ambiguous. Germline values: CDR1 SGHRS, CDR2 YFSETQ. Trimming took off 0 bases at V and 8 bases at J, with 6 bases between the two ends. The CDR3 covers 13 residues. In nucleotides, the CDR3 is TGCGCCAGCAGCTTGGACGGATATTCACCCCTCCACTTT. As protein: CASSLDGYSPLHF. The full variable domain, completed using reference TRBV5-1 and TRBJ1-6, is KAGVTQTPRYLIKTRGQQVTLSCSPISGHRSVSWYQQTPGQGLQFLFEYFSETQRNKGNFPGRFSGRQFSNSRSEMNVSTLELGDSALYLCASSLDGYSPLHFGNGTRLTVT.

The CDR3 DNA sequence: TGCGCCAGCAGCTTGGTTGGACCCTACGAGCAGTACTTC. It yields the protein CASSLVGPYEQYF. V is TRBV5-1 and J is TRBJ2-7, with D hard to call. The germline gives CDR1 SGHRS, CDR2 YFSETQ. The CDR3 is 13 amino acids. Trimming left V 0 bases short and J 2 bases short, with 6 bases between.

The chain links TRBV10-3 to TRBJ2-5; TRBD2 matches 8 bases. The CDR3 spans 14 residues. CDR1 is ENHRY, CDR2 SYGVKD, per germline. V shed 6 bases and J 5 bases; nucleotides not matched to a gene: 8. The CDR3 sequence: CAISPGGASETQYF. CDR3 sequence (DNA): TGTGCCATCAGCCCCGGGGGGGCGAGTGAGACCCAGTACTTC.